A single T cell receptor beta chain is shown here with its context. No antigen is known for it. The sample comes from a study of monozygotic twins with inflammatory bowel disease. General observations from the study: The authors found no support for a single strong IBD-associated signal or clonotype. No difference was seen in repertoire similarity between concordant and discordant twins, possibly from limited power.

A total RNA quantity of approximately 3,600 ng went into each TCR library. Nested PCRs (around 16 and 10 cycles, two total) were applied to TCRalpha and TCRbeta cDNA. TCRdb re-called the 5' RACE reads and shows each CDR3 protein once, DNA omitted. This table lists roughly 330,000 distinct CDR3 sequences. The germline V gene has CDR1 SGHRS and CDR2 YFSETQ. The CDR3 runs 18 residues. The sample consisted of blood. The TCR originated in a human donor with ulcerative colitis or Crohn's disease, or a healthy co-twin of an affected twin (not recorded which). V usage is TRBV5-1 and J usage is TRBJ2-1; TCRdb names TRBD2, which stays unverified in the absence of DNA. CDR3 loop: CASSSTAVQSPGGNEQFF.